A selection of T cell receptor beta chains follows, all from one sample in a study of CD8 T cells in Susac syndrome. TCRdb itself ran the immunoSEQ multiplex PCR reads through MiXCR, one entry per CDR3 protein. The data contain about 180,000 distinct CDR3 sequences, 90% to 95% of them singletons. Material: CD4+ T cells from PBMCs. All receptors come from a human donor with Susac syndrome. The CDR3 runs from the conserved cysteine through the conserved F or W. The D gene is left open where the match is weak. Size tells how often a clone was seen (once, few, many) or the class of an expanded clone, and some rows leave it out.

TRBV11-2,TRBJ2-5,.,few,CASSLGSSRETQYF,TGTGCCAGCAGCTTAGGGTCTAGTAGGGAGACCCAGTACTTC
TRBV29-1,TRBJ2-1,TRBD2,.,CSVADSGGAGNEQFF,TGCAGCGTGGCGGACAGCGGGGGGGCCGGGAATGAGCAGTTCTTC
TRBV20-1,TRBJ2-7,.,.,CSASTGTQAYEQYF,TGCAGTGCTTCCACCGGGACTCAAGCCTACGAGCAGTACTTC
TRBV7-9,TRBJ2-1,.,.,CASSLLGPREGEQFF,TGTGCCAGCAGCTTACTGGGACCCCGAGAGGGTGAGCAGTTCTTC
TRBV20-1,TRBJ2-5,.,.,CSASEAPQGTQYF,TGCAGTGCTAGTGAGGCGCCCCAGGGGACCCAGTACTTC
TRBV20-1,TRBJ2-4,.,.,CSGRGGSIQYF,TGCAGTGGCCGAGGAGGGTCCATTCAGTACTTC
TRBV7-6,TRBJ2-7,.,.,CASSKMTGSYEQYF,TGTGCCAGCAGCAAGATGACAGGCTCCTACGAGCAGTACTTC
TRBV29-1,TRBJ2-2,TRBD1,.,CSVAGGASGELFF,TGCAGCGTGGCAGGGGGCGCTTCCGGGGAGCTGTTTTTT
TRBV9,TRBJ1-2,.,.,CASSVGPGRDYGYTF,TGTGCCAGCAGCGTAGGTCCAGGGCGGGACTATGGCTACACCTTC
TRBV3-1,TRBJ2-5,TRBD2,.,CASSPGGSGGQETQYF,TGTGCCAGCAGCCCGGGAGGTAGCGGGGGGCAAGAGACCCAGTACTTC
TRBV7-9,TRBJ2-7,TRBD1,.,CASSAYGTADEQYF,TGTGCCAGCAGCGCATACGGGACAGCTGACGAGCAGTACTTC
TRBV5-1,TRBJ2-6,.,.,CASSFGPTSGANVLTF,TGCGCCAGCAGCTTTGGGCCGACCTCTGGGGCCAACGTCCTGACTTTC
TRBV12-3/TRBV12-4,TRBJ1-1,.,.,CASRWGGGGTEAFF,TGTGCCAGCCGATGGGGGGGAGGTGGGACTGAAGCTTTCTTT
TRBV27,TRBJ1-1,.,.,CASSEPDREWNTEAFF,TGTGCCAGCAGTGAACCGGACCGGGAATGGAACACTGAAGCTTTCTTT
TRBV7-8,TRBJ2-2,TRBD1,.,CASSLRQGAQGGELFF,TGTGCCAGCAGCTTAAGGCAGGGGGCGCAGGGCGGGGAGCTGTTTTTT
TRBV7-9,TRBJ1-2,TRBD1,.,CASSPGTGDYGYTF,TGTGCCAGCAGCCCCGGGACAGGGGACTATGGCTACACCTTC
TRBV6-6,TRBJ2-5,.,.,CASSHDETQYF,TGTGCCAGCAGCCACGATGAGACCCAGTACTTC
TRBV29-1,TRBJ2-7,.,.,CSARDGSYEQYF,TGCAGCGCCCGCGACGGGTCCTACGAGCAGTACTTC
TRBV3-1,TRBJ1-5,TRBD1,.,CASSPRQGNQPQHF,TGTGCCAGCAGCCCAAGACAGGGGAATCAGCCCCAGCATTTT
TRBV5-1,TRBJ2-3,TRBD2,.,CASSLMSSGSTDTQYF,TGCGCCAGCAGCTTGATGTCTAGCGGGTCTACAGATACGCAGTATTTT
TRBV20-1,TRBJ2-7,.,.,CSARDPRLALYEQYF,TGCAGTGCTAGAGATCCCCGGCTAGCACTCTACGAGCAGTACTTC
TRBV7-2,TRBJ2-7,.,.,CASSSDTFYEQYF,TGTGCCAGCAGTTCGGACACGTTTTACGAGCAGTACTTC
TRBV12-3/TRBV12-4,TRBJ2-4,TRBD2,.,CASTWGGMGNIQYF,TGTGCCAGCACCTGGGGGGGAATGGGGAACATTCAGTACTTC
TRBV3-1,TRBJ2-1,TRBD2,.,CASSLSGGSNEQFF,TGTGCCAGCAGCCTTAGCGGGGGGAGCAATGAGCAGTTCTTC
TRBV7-3,TRBJ1-1,TRBD1,once,CASSTAQGSLNTEAFF,TGTGCCAGCAGCACGGCACAGGGGTCCCTGAACACTGAAGCTTTCTTT
TRBV4-2,TRBJ2-1,TRBD2,.,CASSQVSGGADNEQFF,TGTGCCAGCAGCCAAGTAAGCGGGGGGGCGGACAATGAGCAGTTCTTC
TRBV20-1,TRBJ2-5,TRBD2,.,CSAPAGTSETQYF,TGCAGTGCCCCGGCCGGGACTAGCGAGACCCAGTACTTC
TRBV2,TRBJ2-5,TRBD1,.,CASRSGQGETQYF,TGTGCCAGCAGGAGTGGACAGGGAGAGACCCAGTACTTC
TRBV2,TRBJ1-6,.,once,CASSVLTEYNSPLHF,TGTGCCAGCAGTGTTCTCACGGAATATAATTCACCCCTCCACTTT
TRBV30,TRBJ1-3,TRBD1,.,CAWSVSGGFGNTIYF,TGTGCCTGGAGTGTATCAGGGGGCTTTGGAAACACCATATATTTT
TRBV9,TRBJ1-4,TRBD1,.,CASSRQGAPSEKLFF,TGTGCCAGCAGCCGTCAGGGGGCGCCGAGTGAAAAACTGTTTTTT
TRBV15,TRBJ1-3,.,.,CATSRLTGSGNTIYF,TGTGCCACCAGCAGACTTACAGGGTCGGGAAACACCATATATTTT
TRBV3-1,TRBJ1-5,TRBD1,.,CASSQSRGRSQPQHF,TGTGCCAGCAGCCAATCCAGGGGGCGTAGCCAGCCCCAGCATTTT
TRBV7-6,TRBJ2-1,.,.,CASSSPEGLPNEQFF,TGTGCCAGCAGCTCTCCGGAAGGACTTCCCAATGAGCAGTTCTTC
TRBV12-5,TRBJ2-5,.,.,CASGTGNEETQYF,TGTGCTAGTGGGACAGGAAACGAAGAGACCCAGTACTTC
TRBV4-1,TRBJ2-5,.,few,CASSQGPSREETQYF,TGCGCCAGCAGCCAAGGTCCTAGTCGGGAAGAGACCCAGTACTTC
TRBV6-6,TRBJ1-2,TRBD1,.,CASSSKGQAAGYGYTF,TGTGCCAGCAGTTCCAAGGGACAGGCGGCCGGCTATGGCTACACCTTC
TRBV9,TRBJ2-4,.,.,CASSVEGARGIQYF,TGTGCCAGCAGCGTAGAGGGAGCTCGGGGCATTCAGTACTTC
TRBV7-9,TRBJ2-7,.,.,CASSLAGGPLLKYF,TGTGCCAGCAGCTTAGCCGGGGGGCCCTTGTTGAAGTACTTC
TRBV5-1,TRBJ1-5,.,.,CASSLASGNQPQHF,TGCGCCAGCAGCTTGGCATCAGGGAATCAGCCCCAGCATTTT
TRBV5-1,TRBJ2-1,.,.,CASSPEPLGTYNEQFF,TGCGCCAGCAGCCCAGAACCCCTGGGCACCTACAATGAGCAGTTCTTC
TRBV18,TRBJ2-1,TRBD1,.,CASSPFLTGVDNEQFF,TGTGCCAGCTCACCTTTTTTGACAGGGGTGGACAATGAGCAGTTCTTC
TRBV10-3,TRBJ1-2,.,.,CAISESGGYTF,TGTGCCATCAGTGAGTCCGGCGGCTACACCTTC
TRBV5-6,TRBJ1-5,TRBD1,.,CASSPSTGTAFNQPQHF,TGTGCCAGCAGCCCGTCAACCGGGACAGCCTTCAATCAGCCCCAGCATTTT
TRBV29-1,TRBJ1-2,.,.,CSVDEGLSGGYTF,TGCAGCGTTGATGAGGGCCTCTCGGGTGGCTACACCTTC
TRBV15,TRBJ2-3,.,.,CATSRGSSTDTQYF,TGTGCCACCAGCAGGGGTTCCAGCACAGATACGCAGTATTTT
TRBV7-2,TRBJ1-2,.,.,CASSLREKRDYTF,TGTGCCAGCAGCTTACGGGAGAAACGAGACTACACCTTC
TRBV23-1,TRBJ2-1,.,.,CASTRFRGLQGNEQFF,TGCGCCAGCACCCGTTTCCGGGGCCTTCAGGGGAATGAGCAGTTCTTC
TRBV6-1,TRBJ1-2,.,.,CASSPSKGNMHYGYTF,TGTGCCAGCAGCCCAAGTAAGGGGAACATGCACTATGGCTACACCTTC
TRBV19,TRBJ2-2,.,.,CASSISGKHSGELFF,TGTGCCAGTAGTATATCTGGTAAACACTCCGGGGAGCTGTTTTTT
TRBV4-2,TRBJ2-7,TRBD1,once,CASSQIWTGGNEQYF,TGTGCCAGCAGCCAAATCTGGACAGGGGGCAACGAGCAGTACTTC
TRBV29-1,TRBJ2-7,TRBD1,.,CSVGDRPTAEQYF,TGCAGCGTTGGGGACAGACCTACAGCGGAGCAGTACTTC
TRBV12-3/TRBV12-4,TRBJ1-2,.,.,CASSLEVNYGYTF,TGTGCCAGCAGTTTGGAGGTTAACTATGGCTACACCTTC
TRBV29-1,TRBJ1-2,TRBD1,once,CSVDRTGDGYTF,TGCAGCGTCGACCGGACAGGCGATGGCTACACCTTC
TRBV19,TRBJ1-1,TRBD1,.,CASSIIFHGQGHTEAFF,TGTGCCAGTAGTATAATCTTTCACGGACAGGGGCACACTGAAGCTTTCTTT
TRBV6-2/TRBV6-3,TRBJ1-1,TRBD1,.,CASSPRTGNTEAFF,TGTGCCAGCAGCCCTCGGACAGGGAACACTGAAGCTTTCTTT